The 3 T cell receptor beta chains in this list originate from one sample, sequenced in a study of CD4 T cells in lung cancer. Only in-frame clones appear in the TCRdb table, and some are missing; sequencing was by immunoSEQ multiplex PCR. The sample gives about 4,800 clones, around 70% of which show up once; roughly 15% is in the top ten. Input material: lung tumor tissue. Every receptor here comes from a man in his 60s with non-small cell lung cancer.

The chain combines TRBV19 with TRBJ2-3; the match to TRBD1 covers 7 bases. CDR3 length: 15 residues. Germline V gene data show CDR1 as LNHDA and CDR2 as SQIVND (reference sequence). V lost 9 bases, J lost 0 bases, and 9 bases stayed unmatched. The CDR3 protein is CASSDRDFSTDTQYF. The CDR3, as DNA: TGTGCCAGCTCCGACAGGGATTTTAGCACAGATACGCAGTATTTT.

This clone was detected once. This chain uses TRBV19 with TRBJ2-3, with a weak D call TRBD2 (5 bases). V was shortened by 11 bases and J by 1 base, with 13 bases between the two germline ends. The CDR3 is 13 residues long. The germline CDR1 and CDR2 sequences are LNHDA and SQIVND (reference sequence). DNA of the CDR3: TGTGCCGCCGGGAATGGGGGCACAGATACGCAGTATTTT. It specifies CAAGNGGTDTQYF.

This clone has more than one count but fewer than ten. This chain links TRBV19 with TRBJ1-2; D perhaps matches TRBD1 (5 bases). The CDR3 has 14 amino acids. The germline gives CDR1 LNHDA, CDR2 SQIVND (reference sequence). V was clipped by 7 bases and J by 6 bases, with 18 bases between them. The CDR3 DNA sequence: TGTGCCAGTACCCTCCTTTACGGGGGACATGGCTACACCTTC. Encoded protein: CASTLLYGGHGYTF.